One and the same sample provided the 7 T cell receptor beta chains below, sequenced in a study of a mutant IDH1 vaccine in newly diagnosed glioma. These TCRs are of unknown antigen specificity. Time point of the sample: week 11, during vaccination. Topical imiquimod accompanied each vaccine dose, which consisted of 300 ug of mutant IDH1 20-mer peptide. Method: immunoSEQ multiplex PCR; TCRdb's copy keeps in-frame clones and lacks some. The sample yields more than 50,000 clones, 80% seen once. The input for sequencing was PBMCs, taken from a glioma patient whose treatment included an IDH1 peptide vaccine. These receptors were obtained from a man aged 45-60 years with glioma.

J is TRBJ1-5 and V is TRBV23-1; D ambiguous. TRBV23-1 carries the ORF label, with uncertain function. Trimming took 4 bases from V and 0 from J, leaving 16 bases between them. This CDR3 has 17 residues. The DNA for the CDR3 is TGCGCCAGCAGTCCAATAGGGCGGAGGGCTAGCAATCAGCCCCAGCATTTT. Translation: CASSPIGRRASNQPQHF.

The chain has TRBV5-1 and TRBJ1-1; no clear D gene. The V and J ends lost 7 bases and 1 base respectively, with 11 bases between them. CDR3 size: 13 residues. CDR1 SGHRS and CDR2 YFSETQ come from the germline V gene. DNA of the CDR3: TGCGCCAGCGCAAGGGCAACGAACACTGAAGCTTTCTTT. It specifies CASARATNTEAFF.

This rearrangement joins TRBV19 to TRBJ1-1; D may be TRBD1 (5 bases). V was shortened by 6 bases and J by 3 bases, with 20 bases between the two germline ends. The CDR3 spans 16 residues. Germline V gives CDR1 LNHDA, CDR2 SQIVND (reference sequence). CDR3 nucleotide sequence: TGTGCCAGTAGCGACCGTTTAGGGGTCCGGGACACTGAAGCTTTCTTT. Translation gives CASSDRLGVRDTEAFF.

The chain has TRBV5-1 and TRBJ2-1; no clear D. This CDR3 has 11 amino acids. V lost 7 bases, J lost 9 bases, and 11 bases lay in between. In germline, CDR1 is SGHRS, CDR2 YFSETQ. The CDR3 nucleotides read TGCGCCAGCGCCCTATTTGCTGAGCAGTTCTTC. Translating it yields CASALFAEQFF.

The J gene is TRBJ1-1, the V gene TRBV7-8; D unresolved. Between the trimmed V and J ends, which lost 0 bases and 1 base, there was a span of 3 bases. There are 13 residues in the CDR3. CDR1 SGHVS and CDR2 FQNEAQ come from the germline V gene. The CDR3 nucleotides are TGTGCCAGCAGCTTAGCGTGGAACACTGAAGCTTTCTTT. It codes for CASSLAWNTEAFF.

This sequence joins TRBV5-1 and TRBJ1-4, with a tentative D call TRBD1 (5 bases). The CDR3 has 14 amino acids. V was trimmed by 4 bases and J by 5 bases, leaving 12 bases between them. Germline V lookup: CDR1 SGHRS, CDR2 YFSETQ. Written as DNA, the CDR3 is TGCGCCAGCAGCCGCTATTCAGGGAATGAAAAACTGTTTTTT. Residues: CASSRYSGNEKLFF. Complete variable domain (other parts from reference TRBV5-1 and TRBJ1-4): KAGVTQTPRYLIKTRGQQVTLSCSPISGHRSVSWYQQTPGQGLQFLFEYFSETQRNKGNFPGRFSGRQFSNSRSEMNVSTLELGDSALYLCASSRYSGNEKLFFGSGTQLSVL.

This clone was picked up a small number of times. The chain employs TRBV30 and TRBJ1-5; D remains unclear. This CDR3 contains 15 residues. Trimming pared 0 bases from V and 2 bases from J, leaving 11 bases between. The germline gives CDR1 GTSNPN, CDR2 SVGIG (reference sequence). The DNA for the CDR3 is TGTGCCTGGAGTGTACGGACTCTTGGCAATCAGCCCCAGCATTTT. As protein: CAWSVRTLGNQPQHF.